Listed below are T cell receptor beta chains from one sample, sequenced in a study of control samples from healthy donors and cancer patients. Data came from immunoSEQ multiplex PCR; TCRdb stores just in-frame clones and leaves some out. The sample shows about 130,000 clones, 80% to 95% of them seen only once. Input material: blood. All receptors come from a man aged 18 to 29 in good health. Both conserved end residues are part of each CDR3. A D gene is named only where the DNA matches it firmly.

TRBJ1-3 | NA | TRBV29-1 | CSVEVRPRLSGNTIYF
TRBJ1-6 | NA | TRBV25-1 | CASRQGWTPLHF
TRBJ1-1 | NA | TRBV5-4 | CASRAGANTEAFF
TRBJ1-5 | NA | TRBV9 | CASPDSSVVLHF
TRBJ1-5 | TRBD1 | TRBV6-5 | CASSSRQGRGNQPQHF
TRBJ2-7 | NA | TRBV9 | CARGDGGQPVRKYF
TRBJ2-2 | NA | TRBV10-1 | CASSVAGTTGELFF
TRBJ1-2 | NA | TRBV5-1 | CASSAGLPRGYTF
TRBJ1-1 | TRBD1 | TRBV4-2 | CASSQDRGTGPTEAFF
TRBJ1-4 | NA | TRBV5-1 | CASSPRGDPATNEKLFF
TRBJ2-1 | NA | TRBV24-1 | CATPGGGSYNEQFF
TRBJ2-1 | NA | TRBV10-2 | CASVGGRWQLDNEQFF
TRBJ1-2 | NA | TRBV19 | CASRNQQGPSVGGYTF
TRBJ2-1 | NA | TRBV19 | CASSIQSSYNEQFF
TRBJ1-5 | NA | TRBV5-6 | CASSLLRQGGQPQHF
TRBJ2-1 | TRBD2 | TRBV5-8 | CASSLEGRGAPYNEQFF
TRBJ2-3 | TRBD2 | TRBV2 | CASRGASGGDTQYF
TRBJ2-5 | NA | TRBV4-2 | CASSQRSQETQYF
TRBJ1-1 | NA | TRBV7-9 | CASSLERRGAFF
TRBJ2-3 | NA | TRBV19 | CASGSGKRKGTDTQYF
TRBJ1-2 | TRBD1 | TRBV2 | CASSVQGENYGYTF
TRBJ1-1 | TRBD1 | TRBV12-5 | CASGPLRGTGQAFF
TRBJ1-5 | NA | TRBV5-1 | CASSLYGNANQPQHF
TRBJ2-3 | TRBD2 | TRBV20-1 | CSASRGGAIDTQYF
TRBJ1-1 | NA | TRBV15 | CATSRDHGGNTEAFF
TRBJ1-4 | NA | TRBV27 | CASSSLTTEKLFF
TRBJ1-2 | NA | TRBV6-1 | CASSEGGGNGYTF
TRBJ2-3 | TRBD2 | TRBV4-1 | CASSQLAGGVSTDTQYF
TRBJ1-1 | NA | TRBV10-2 | CASSVDGGNTEAFF
TRBJ2-1 | NA | TRBV9 | CASSVEGGDYNEQFF
TRBJ1-3 | NA | TRBV10-3 | CAISDRDPGNTIYF
TRBJ1-3 | NA | TRBV19 | CASNTGREAGNTIYF
TRBJ1-6 | NA | TRBV11-2 | CASSLEAVPGYSPLHF